The sequence of this TCR beta chain was determined in a study of blood T cells in healthy people across ages. Study observations and caveats: Reliance upon unsorted PBMCs precluded definitive naive versus antigen-experienced comparison. The CMV status of each donor remained undetermined, and this could have confounded shifts in expanded clonotypes. Per million T cells, the diversity of TCR beta decreased roughly linearly as age advanced.

A second PCR of about 7 to 12 cycles used a sample-barcoded 5' primer and a J-beta primer mix. TCRdb ran MiXCR on the 5' RACE reads and lists one entry per CDR3 protein. The sample lists roughly 800,000 distinct CDR3 sequences; roughly 60% were seen once. Total RNA, at least 5.5 micrograms per sample, came from PBMCs. Note on this clonotype: Its target is unknown.

The clonotype comes from a man younger than 45 in good health. Source material: blood.

CDR3 nucleotides: TGCAGCGTAGGATCGGACACGAACTCCTACGAGCAGTACTTC. Protein product: CSVGSDTNSYEQYF. The chain uses TRBV29-1 and TRBJ2-7; TRBD1 is a possible D gene (5 bases). Trimming took off 6 bases at V and 0 bases at J, with 15 bases between the two ends. Germline assignment: CDR1 SQVTM and CDR2 ANQGSEA. This CDR3 contains 14 residues.